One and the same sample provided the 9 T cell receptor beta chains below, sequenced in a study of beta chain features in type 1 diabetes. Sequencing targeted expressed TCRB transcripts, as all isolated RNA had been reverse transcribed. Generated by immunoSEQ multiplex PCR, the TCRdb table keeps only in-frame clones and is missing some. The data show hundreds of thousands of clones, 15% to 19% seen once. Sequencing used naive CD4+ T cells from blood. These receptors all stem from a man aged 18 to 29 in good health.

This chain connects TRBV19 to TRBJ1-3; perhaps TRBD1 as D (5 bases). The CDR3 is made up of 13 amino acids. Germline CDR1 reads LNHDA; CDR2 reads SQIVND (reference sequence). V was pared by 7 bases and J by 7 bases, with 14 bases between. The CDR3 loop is CASTPGGTNTIYF. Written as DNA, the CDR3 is TGTGCCAGTACCCCGGGCGGGACGAACACCATATATTTT.

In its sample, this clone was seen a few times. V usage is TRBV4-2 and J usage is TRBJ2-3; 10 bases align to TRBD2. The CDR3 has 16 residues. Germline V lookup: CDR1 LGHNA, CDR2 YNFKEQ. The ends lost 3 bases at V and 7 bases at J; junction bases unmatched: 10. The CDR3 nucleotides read TGTGCCAGCAGCCATCCTACTAGCGGGGAGACAAATACGCAGTATTTT. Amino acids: CASSHPTSGETNTQYF.

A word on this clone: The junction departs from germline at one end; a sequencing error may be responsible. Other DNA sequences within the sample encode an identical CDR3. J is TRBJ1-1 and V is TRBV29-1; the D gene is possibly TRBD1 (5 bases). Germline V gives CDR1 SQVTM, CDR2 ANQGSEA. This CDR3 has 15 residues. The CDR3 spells CSVEGGRRLGTEAFF. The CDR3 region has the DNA TGCAGCGTTGAAGGGGGACGGCGCTTGGGGACTGAAGCCTTCTTT.

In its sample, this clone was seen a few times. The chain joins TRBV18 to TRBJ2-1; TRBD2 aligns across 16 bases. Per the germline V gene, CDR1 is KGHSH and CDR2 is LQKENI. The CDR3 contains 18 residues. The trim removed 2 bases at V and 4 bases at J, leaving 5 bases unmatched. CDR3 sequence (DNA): TGTGCCAGCTCACCAAAGGGACTAGCGGGAGGGAGATACAATGAGCAGTTCTTC. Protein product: CASSPKGLAGGRYNEQFF. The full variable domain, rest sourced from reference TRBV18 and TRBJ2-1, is NAGVMQNPRHLVRRRGQEARLRCSPMKGHSHVYWYRQLPEEGLKFMVYLQKENIIDESGMPKERFSAEFPKEGPSILRIQQVVRGDSAAYFCASSPKGLAGGRYNEQFFGPGTRLTVL.

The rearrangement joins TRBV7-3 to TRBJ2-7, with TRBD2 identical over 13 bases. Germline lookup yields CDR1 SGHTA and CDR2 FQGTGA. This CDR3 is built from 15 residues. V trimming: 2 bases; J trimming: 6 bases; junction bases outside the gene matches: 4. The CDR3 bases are TGTGCCAGCAGCTTAGGGACTAGCGGGATTGGCGAGCAGTACTTC. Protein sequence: CASSLGTSGIGEQYF.

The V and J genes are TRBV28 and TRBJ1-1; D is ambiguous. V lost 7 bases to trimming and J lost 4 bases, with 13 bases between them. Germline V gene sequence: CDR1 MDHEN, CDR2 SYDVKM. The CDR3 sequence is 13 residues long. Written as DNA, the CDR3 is TGTGCCAGCAAAGGCAGTCAGGTCACTGAAGCTTTCTTT. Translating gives CASKGSQVTEAFF.

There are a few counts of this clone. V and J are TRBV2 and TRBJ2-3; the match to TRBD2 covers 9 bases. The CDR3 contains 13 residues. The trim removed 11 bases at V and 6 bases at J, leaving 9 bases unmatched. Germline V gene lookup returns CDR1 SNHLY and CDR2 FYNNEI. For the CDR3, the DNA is TGTGCCGGAAGCGGGGGGATGAAGGATACGCAGTATTTT. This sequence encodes CAGSGGMKDTQYF.

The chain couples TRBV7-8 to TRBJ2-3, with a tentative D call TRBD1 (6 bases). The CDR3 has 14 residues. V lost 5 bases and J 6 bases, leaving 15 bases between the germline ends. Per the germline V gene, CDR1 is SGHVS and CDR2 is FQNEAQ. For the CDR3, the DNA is TGTGCCAGCAGCCTTCGACAGGCTCTCGATACGCAGTATTTT. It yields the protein CASSLRQALDTQYF.

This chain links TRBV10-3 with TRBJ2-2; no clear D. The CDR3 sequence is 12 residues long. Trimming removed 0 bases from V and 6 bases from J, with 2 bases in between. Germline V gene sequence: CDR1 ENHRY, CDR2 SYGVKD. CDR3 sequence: CAISESSGELFF. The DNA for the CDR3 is TGTGCCATCAGTGAGTCTTCCGGGGAGCTGTTTTTT.